This TCR beta chain derives from a study of shared clonotypes between healthy human individuals. Profiling relied on immunoSEQ multiplex PCR, and the TCRdb table lists in-frame clones only, not all of them. The sample carries roughly 2.5 million clones, around nine tenths recorded once. CDR1 SGHNT and CDR2 YYREEE come from the germline V gene (reference sequence). This CDR3 is 16 amino acids long. Trimming removed 2 bases from V and 4 bases from J; junction bases left unmatched: 8. V is TRBV5-4 and J is TRBJ2-5, with TRBD2 matching over 10 bases. This TCR came from a man aged 18 to 35 in good health. Sequences were obtained from naive CD4+ T cells sorted from blood. Subset of the sample: CD45RA+ positively selected. The CDR3 reads CASSLAGGPVSETQYF. The CDR3 nucleotides are TGTGCCAGCAGCTTAGCGGGAGGGCCTGTTTCAGAGACCCAGTACTTC.